What follows describes a single TCR beta chain. Its antigen remains unidentified. Trimming took 6 bases from V and 6 from J; bases not matched to a gene: 14. The CDR3 has 17 amino acids. The germline CDR1 and CDR2 sequences are WNHNN and SYGVQD (reference sequence). TCRdb re-derived calls from the 5' RACE reads in MiXCR, one entry per CDR3 protein. The table lists fewer than 45,000 distinct CDR3 sequences, under 7.5% of them singletons. The data were taken from a study of spatial heterogeneity in lung cancer. Background on the study: Within raw reads, each unique TCR and UMI combination appeared on average more than ten times. The study, taken as a whole, reports: The appearance of ubiquitous expanded tumor TCRs in blood was greater at resection than follow-up.

Time point defined: sample taken at primary tumor resection. The cohort: approximately 66 early-stage, untreated non-small cell lung cancer patients. The authors sequenced whole RNA from tumor, nontumor lung or frozen PBMC without sorting. The rearrangement links TRBV10-1 to TRBJ2-2, with TRBD1 matching over 9 bases. This clonotype was obtained from a female donor with early-stage non-small cell lung cancer. The sequenced sample was PBMCs, obtained at surgery. The CDR3 region has the DNA TGCGCCAGCAGCGATATTTTGGGACAGGGTATGGCCGGGGAGCTGTTTTTT. Its protein is CASSDILGQGMAGELFF.